The 9 T cell receptor beta chains below come from one sample, sequenced in a study of PD-1 blockade in classical Hodgkin lymphoma (TCRdb year 2020). The time point label on this specimen signifies: cycle 1 day 1 (C1D1), immediately before nivolumab initiation. Relapse after autologous stem cell transplantation had occurred in all trial patients, and cohorts A, B and C were distinguished by prior brentuximab vedotin exposure. The library relied on the immunoSEQ multiplex PCR assay. In TCRdb, the immuneACCESS table is reduced to in-frame sequences with V and J assigned. These tables do not hold every clone; where another copy was compared, an unresolved V gene accounts for under half, and the others remain unexplained. The sample table holds 4,000 or so clones, of which less than 80% were seen once. 51% of the sample goes to the ten largest clones. Sequences were derived from peripheral blood mononuclear cells (PBMCs), sampled at baseline. The receptors originated from a human donor with classical Hodgkin lymphoma.

The chain couples TRBV6-6 to TRBJ1-5, with no clear D. There are 13 residues in the CDR3. V was pared by 4 bases and J by 7 bases, with 11 bases between. Germline-derived CDR1 and CDR2 are MNHNY and SVGAGI (reference sequence). This CDR3 reads CASSSLLRQPQHF. CDR3 coding DNA: TGTGCCAGCAGTTCCCTCCTGAGGCAGCCCCAGCATTTT.

The CDR3: CASSLDIQVTDGYTF. The DNA of the CDR3 is TGCGCCAGCAGCTTGGATATACAGGTTACGGATGGCTACACCTTC. This chain links TRBV5-1 with TRBJ1-2, with a possible D match to TRBD1 (5 bases). CDR1 and CDR2 from the germline V gene are SGHRS and YFSETQ. Trimming took 0 bases from V and 6 from J, leaving 15 bases between them. This CDR3 contains 15 residues.

This chain joins TRBV7-6 and TRBJ2-7; perhaps D is TRBD1 or TRBD2 (5 bases each). Germline CDR1 and CDR2: SGHVS and FNYEAQ. This CDR3 region has 17 residues. V shed 5 bases and J shed 0 bases, with 20 bases lying between them. The CDR3: CASSPLRIPGTSYEQYF. The CDR3 bases are TGTGCCAGCAGCCCCTTACGTATTCCCGGGACCTCCTACGAGCAGTACTTC.

For the CDR3, the DNA is TGTGCCATCAGTGAAAGAAAGGGAACTGGAAACACCATATATTTT. It translates to CAISERKGTGNTIYF. This chain links TRBV10-3 with TRBJ1-3; no clear D. This CDR3 region has 15 residues. The V end was cut by 3 bases, the J end by 2 bases, with 11 bases between. Germline V gives CDR1 ENHRY, CDR2 SYGVKD.

The genes are TRBV5-8 and TRBJ2-3; the match to TRBD2 covers 10 bases. V was pared by 3 bases and J by 4 bases, with 5 bases of the junction left unmatched. This CDR3 comprises 15 residues. From germline, CDR1 is SGHTS and CDR2 YDEGEE. The CDR3 region is CASSWSLAGADTQYF. CDR3 nucleotides: TGTGCCAGCAGCTGGTCCCTAGCGGGAGCAGATACGCAGTATTTT.

This chain uses TRBV7-9 with TRBJ2-7, with TRBD1 matching 10 bases. The trim removed 4 bases at V and 5 bases at J, leaving 5 bases unmatched. The CDR3 loop spans 14 amino acids. In germline, CDR1 is SEHNR, CDR2 FQNEAQ (reference sequence). CDR3 protein: CASSSTGTGDEQYF. The DNA for the CDR3 is TGTGCCAGCAGCTCTACCGGGACAGGGGACGAGCAGTACTTC. The full variable domain, with the rest looked up from reference TRBV7-9 and TRBJ2-7, is DTGVSQNPRHKITKRGQNVTFRCDPISEHNRLYWYRQTLGQGPEFLTYFQNEAQLEKSRLLSDRFSAERPKGSFSTLEIQRTEQGDSAMYLCASSSTGTGDEQYFGPGTRLTVT.

This chain uses TRBV4-1 with TRBJ1-5; 9 bases map to TRBD1. V shed 1 base and J 3 bases; nucleotides not matched to a gene: 4. From germline, CDR1 is MGHRA and CDR2 YSYEKL. The CDR3 runs to 16 residues. CDR3 sequence reads: CASSQGTGGFNQPQHF. CDR3 in DNA: TGCGCCAGCAGCCAAGGTACAGGGGGCTTCAATCAGCCCCAGCATTTT.

The chain couples TRBV5-1 to TRBJ2-5; possible D gene TRBD1, 5 bases. CDR3 length: 13 amino acids. Germline values: CDR1 SGHRS, CDR2 YFSETQ. Trimming took off 4 bases at V and 3 bases at J, with 10 bases between the two ends. The CDR3 DNA reads as TGCGCCAGCAGCGTGGTCAGGGAAGAGACCCAGTACTTC. Encoded protein: CASSVVREETQYF.

J is TRBJ2-1 and V is TRBV20-1; no firm D call. Germline V gene lookup returns CDR1 DFQATT and CDR2 SNEGSKA (reference sequence). V gave up 6 bases and J gave up 9 bases, with 9 bases separating them. There are 10 residues in the CDR3. CDR3 sequence reads: CSARRAEQFF. CDR3 DNA sequence: TGCAGTGCCAGAAGGGCTGAGCAGTTCTTC.